The 15 T cell receptor beta chains in this list originate from one sample, sequenced in a study of T cell changes during pregnancy in multiple sclerosis. TCRdb's copy holds only in-frame clones and misses some; the assay was immunoSEQ multiplex PCR. The sample holds roughly 70,000 clones, 70% to 90% seen once. This material consisted of peripheral blood, taken before pregnancy. Receptor source: a female donor with multiple sclerosis, enrolled in a pregnancy study.

This chain uses TRBV5-1 with TRBJ2-3, with D tentatively TRBD1 (6 bases). CDR1 is SGHRS and CDR2 is YFSETQ in the germline V gene. V was shortened by 3 bases and J by 3 bases, with 17 bases between the two germline ends. The CDR3 contains 16 residues. CDR3 in amino acids: CASSSRQALQTDTQYF. In nucleotides, the CDR3 is TGCGCCAGCAGCTCACGACAGGCCCTTCAAACAGATACGCAGTATTTT.

The chain uses TRBV27 and TRBJ2-7, with TRBD1 matching over 11 bases. Germline loops: CDR1 MNHEY, CDR2 SMNVEV (reference sequence). There are 15 residues in the CDR3. After removal of 5 bases from V and 4 bases from J, the junction contained 7 bases not matched to a gene. Here the CDR3 DNA reads TGTGCCAGCAGTGCTAGGACAGGGGGCCTATACGAGCAGTACTTC. Protein sequence: CASSARTGGLYEQYF.

The chain couples TRBV14 to TRBJ1-1; TRBD1 is a possible D gene (6 bases). Germline CDR1 SGHDN, CDR2 FVKESK. The V gene lost 5 bases and the J gene lost 11 bases, with 18 bases spanning the gap. The CDR3 consists of 13 residues. CDR3 bases: TGTGCCAGCAGCGAAGTAACAGGGTCCCCGGCTTTCTTT. As protein: CASSEVTGSPAFF.

The chain couples TRBV19 to TRBJ1-2; 9 bases align to TRBD1. Germline CDR1 LNHDA, CDR2 SQIVND (reference sequence). Unmatched junction bases numbered 12, after V lost 5 bases and J lost 5 bases. This CDR3 region has 16 residues. The CDR3: CASSPTGTGFVYGYTF. In DNA form, the CDR3 reads TGTGCCAGTAGTCCGACCGGGACAGGGTTCGTGTATGGCTACACCTTC. The variable domain in full, with the rest retrieved from reference TRBV19 and TRBJ1-2, is DGGITQSPKYLFRKEGQNVTLSCEQNLNHDAMYWYRQDPGQGLRLIYYSQIVNDFQKGDIAEGYSVSREKKESFPLTVTSAQKNPTAFYLCASSPTGTGFVYGYTFGSGTRLTVV.

The chain has TRBV11-2 and TRBJ1-2; TRBD1 matches 9 bases. CDR3 length: 15 residues. Germline lookup yields CDR1 SGHAT and CDR2 FQNNGV. The trim removed 2 bases at V and 7 bases at J, leaving 8 bases unmatched. CDR3 protein: CASSLLTGGSGGYTF. The CDR3, as DNA: TGTGCCAGCAGCTTACTTACAGGGGGCTCAGGTGGCTACACCTTC.

This chain links TRBV5-6 with TRBJ1-2, with unresolved D. V was pared by 0 bases and J by 3 bases, with 6 bases between. This CDR3 is 13 amino acids long. The germline V gene encodes CDR1 SGHDT and CDR2 YYEEEE. CDR3 DNA sequence: TGTGCCAGCAGCTTGGACAGATACTATGGCTACACCTTC. Translating it yields CASSLDRYYGYTF.

The chain combines TRBV30 with TRBJ2-7; 9 positions agree with TRBD1. In germline, CDR1 is GTSNPN, CDR2 SVGIG (reference sequence). Losses at the gene ends were 5 bases for V and 0 bases for J; bases not matched to a gene: 8. This CDR3 region has 15 residues. Here the CDR3 reads CAWGQGTPHSYEQYF. The CDR3 DNA is TGTGCCTGGGGACAGGGGACCCCCCACTCCTACGAGCAGTACTTC.

The chain recombines TRBV7-9 with TRBJ1-3, with 7 bases identical to TRBD1. Germline trimming cut 7 bases from V and 1 base from J; bases unmatched to any gene: 13. This CDR3 is 17 amino acids long. Germline values: CDR1 SEHNR, CDR2 FQNEAQ (reference sequence). In DNA, the CDR3 is TGTGCCAGCACTAAAGGGCGGCAGGGGGAATCTGGAAACACCATATATTTT. Its protein is CASTKGRQGESGNTIYF.

This clone has just a few counts. This chain connects TRBV6-5 to TRBJ2-7, with a weak D call TRBD2 (5 bases). This CDR3 comprises 14 residues. CDR1 and CDR2 (germline): MNHEY, SVGAGI. Trimming left V 3 bases short and J 4 bases short, with 13 bases between. CDR3 nucleotides: TGTGCCAGCAGTTATTCTAGCAGAAGTTACGAGCAGTACTTC. Translating it yields CASSYSSRSYEQYF.

The chain employs TRBV5-1 and TRBJ2-1; 10 bases are a match to TRBD1. This CDR3 has 15 amino acids. Germline CDR1 reads SGHRS; CDR2 reads YFSETQ. The V and J ends lost 0 bases and 5 bases, in that order; junction bases with no gene match: 2. CDR3 residues: CASSLGQGADNEQFF. The CDR3 DNA follows: TGCGCCAGCAGCTTGGGACAGGGGGCGGACAATGAGCAGTTCTTC.

This clone came up a few times. The chain has TRBV4-2 and TRBJ2-2, with 9 nucleotides matching TRBD2. Germline CDR1 reads LGHNA; CDR2 reads YNFKEQ. With 1 base clipped from V and 3 bases from J, the junction kept 0 bases outside the gene matches. CDR3 size: 15 residues. In DNA, the CDR3 is TGTGCCAGCAGCCAAGGGACTAGCGACACCGGGGAGCTGTTTTTT. Translation: CASSQGTSDTGELFF.

The chain uses TRBV5-6 and TRBJ1-1; no clear D gene. The V end was cut by 4 bases, the J end by 11 bases, with 15 bases between. The germline V gene encodes CDR1 SGHDT and CDR2 YYEEEE. The CDR3 length is 12 residues. CDR3 in amino acids: CASSHRGLDAFF. CDR3 DNA sequence: TGTGCCAGCAGCCATCGGGGTTTGGATGCTTTCTTT. The entire variable domain, with the rest obtained from reference TRBV5-6 and TRBJ1-1, is as follows: DAGVTQSPTHLIKTRGQQVTLRCSPKSGHDTVSWYQQALGQGPQFIFQYYEEEERQRGNFPDRFSGHQFPNYSSELNVNALLLGDSALYLCASSHRGLDAFFGQGTRLTVV.

There are a few counts of this clone. The rearrangement links TRBV7-2 to TRBJ2-7, with 8 bases fitting TRBD2. Trimming removed 5 bases from V and 1 base from J; junction bases left unmatched: 10. Germline CDR1 is SGHTA and CDR2 is FQGNSA. The CDR3 is 16 residues long. CDR3 sequence: CASSAKSSGRSYEQYF. The CDR3 DNA is TGTGCCAGCAGCGCCAAATCTAGCGGGCGTTCCTACGAGCAGTACTTC.

Notes on this clone: Within the sample, other DNA sequences also encode this same CDR3. V usage is TRBV27 and J usage is TRBJ1-5; D is uncertain. The CDR3 is 13 amino acids. Germline-derived CDR1 and CDR2 are MNHEY and SMNVEV (reference sequence). Trimming removed 0 bases at V and 4 bases at J, with 4 bases between. The CDR3 sequence is CASSLSLNQPQHF. CDR3 sequence (DNA): TGTGCCAGCAGTTTATCCCTAAATCAGCCCCAGCATTTT.

This clone appeared a few times. The rearrangement joins TRBV7-6 to TRBJ1-1; 7 bases fit TRBD1. V was pared by 5 bases and J by 7 bases, with 4 bases of the junction left unmatched. Germline assignment: CDR1 SGHVS and CDR2 FNYEAQ. This CDR3 has 12 residues. Written as DNA, the CDR3 is TGTGCCAGCAGCGGCCGGGACAGTGAAGCTTTCTTT. This gives the protein CASSGRDSEAFF.